The 20 T cell receptor beta chains below all came from one sample that was sequenced in a study of glioma-infiltrating T cells after dendritic cell vaccination (dated by TCRdb to about 2016). Library preparation was by the immunoSEQ multiplex PCR assay. The table was pulled from immuneACCESS by TCRdb, which kept in-frame rearrangements only. Such tables lose some clones; where checked, under half of the loss comes from unresolved V genes, and the rest has no known cause. Within this sample are about 92,000 clones, with under 90% of them counted one time only. Approximately 14% of the sample is taken by the ten largest. Sequences were derived from blood, sampled before dendritic cell vaccination. These receptors were obtained from a human donor with glioblastoma.

This sequence joins TRBV19 and TRBJ1-5, with 10 bases lining up with TRBD1. V was pared by 0 bases and J by 5 bases, with 4 bases of the junction left unmatched. The CDR3 runs to 16 residues. The germline V gene encodes CDR1 LNHDA and CDR2 SQIVND (reference sequence). The CDR3 protein is CASSIEVGTGDQPQHF. DNA for the CDR3: TGTGCCAGTAGTATAGAAGTGGGGACAGGGGATCAGCCCCAGCATTTT.

This clone came up once. The chain recombines TRBV6-5 with TRBJ2-3, with TRBD2 as a possible D gene (5 bases). This CDR3 is built from 14 residues. V was trimmed by 6 bases and J by 2 bases, leaving 12 bases between them. From germline, CDR1 is MNHEY and CDR2 SVGAGI. In DNA, the CDR3 is TGTGCCAGCAGCACTAGGCGTTCCACAGATACGCAGTATTTT. It encodes CASSTRRSTDTQYF.

The CDR3 region is CASSLFAGNTEAFF. The CDR3 DNA reads TGCGCCAGCAGCTTGTTTGCAGGAAACACTGAAGCTTTCTTT. This rearrangement joins TRBV5-1 to TRBJ1-1; no clear D. V lost 1 base and J 2 bases, leaving 9 bases between the germline ends. The CDR3 sequence is 14 residues long. Germline lookup yields CDR1 SGHRS and CDR2 YFSETQ.

The chain couples TRBV28 to TRBJ2-7, with 9 bases aligning to TRBD1. This CDR3 region has 17 residues. From germline, CDR1 is MDHEN and CDR2 SYDVKM. V lost 6 bases to trimming and J lost 1 base; unmatched junction nucleotides: 13. The chain's CDR3 is CASRIAGTGTGSYEQYF. The CDR3, as DNA: TGTGCCAGCAGAATTGCCGGCACCGGGACAGGGTCCTACGAGCAGTACTTC.

The V gene is TRBV7-8, the J gene TRBJ1-2; 8 positions agree with TRBD1. Germline loops: CDR1 SGHVS, CDR2 FQNEAQ. This CDR3 has 13 residues. V dropped 5 bases and J dropped 2; count of bases not matched to a gene: 1. The CDR3 DNA is TGTGCCAGCAGCCGGGACAGGAACTATGGCTACACCTTC. Protein: CASSRDRNYGYTF.

The rearrangement links TRBV28 to TRBJ2-1; 9 nucleotides line up with TRBD2. V lost 8 bases, J lost 4 bases, and 15 bases stayed unmatched. Germline V CDR1 and CDR2: MDHEN, SYDVKM. This CDR3 region has 17 residues. CDR3 sequence reads: CASGLPGAGGVYNEQFF. CDR3 sequence (DNA): TGTGCCAGCGGCCTCCCGGGGGCGGGGGGGGTATACAATGAGCAGTTCTTC.

This rearrangement joins TRBV11-1 to TRBJ1-1; a weak D match, TRBD1 (5 bases). Germline values: CDR1 SGHAT, CDR2 FQDESV (reference sequence). The CDR3 has 14 residues. Trimming stripped 5 bases from V and 5 bases from J, with 15 bases between. The chain's CDR3 is CASSLRVSYTEAFF. The CDR3 DNA is TGTGCCAGCAGCCTCAGGGTGAGTTATACTGAAGCTTTCTTT.

The J gene is TRBJ1-4, the V gene TRBV9; a weak D match, TRBD1 (5 bases). Germline loops: CDR1 SGDLS, CDR2 YYNGEE. V lost 0 bases to trimming and J lost 1 base, with 10 bases between them. The CDR3 consists of 16 residues. CDR3 DNA sequence: TGTGCCAGCAGCGTAGAGGGGAGGGGAACTAATGAAAAACTGTTTTTT. This gives the protein CASSVEGRGTNEKLFF.

This clone has a handful of counts. The chain links TRBV10-3 to TRBJ2-1; 8 bases are shared with TRBD1. Germline CDR1 reads ENHRY; CDR2 reads SYGVKD. The CDR3 is 15 residues long. V lost 8 bases and J lost 6; bases outside the gene matches: 12. CDR3 in amino acids: CAIQQGGNGINEQFF. The CDR3 DNA is TGTGCCATCCAACAGGGGGGAAACGGAATCAATGAGCAGTTCTTC.

The V call is TRBV4-1, the J call TRBJ1-1; D ambiguous. Germline V gene data show CDR1 as MGHRA and CDR2 as YSYEKL. Trimming left V 8 bases short and J 5 bases short, with 15 bases between. This CDR3 region has 13 residues. The DNA of the CDR3 is TGCGCCAGCGGCCTCGAGGCTGTGACTGAAGCTTTCTTT. Its translation is CASGLEAVTEAFF.

The V and J genes are TRBV5-4 and TRBJ1-1, with D perhaps matching TRBD1 (5 bases). Trimming stripped 5 bases from V and 4 bases from J, with 15 bases between. The length of the CDR3 is 14 residues. CDR1 is SGHNT and CDR2 is YYREEE in the germline V gene (reference sequence). The CDR3 region has the DNA TGTGCCAGCAGAGGCCGCTACGGGGGCACTGAAGCTTTCTTT. Translating gives CASRGRYGGTEAFF.

This rearrangement joins TRBV30 to TRBJ1-1, with 8 nucleotides matching TRBD1. The CDR3 has 13 residues. Losses at the gene ends were 5 bases for V and 3 bases for J; bases not matched to a gene: 5. Germline values: CDR1 GTSNPN, CDR2 SVGIG (reference sequence). The CDR3 spells CAWADREDTEAFF. The CDR3 DNA follows: TGTGCCTGGGCGGACAGGGAAGACACTGAAGCTTTCTTT.

The rearrangement links TRBV19 to TRBJ1-1; TRBD1 aligns across 10 bases. The J segment lost 5 bases and the V segment lost 4 bases, leaving 4 bases of the junction unmatched. Germline lookup yields CDR1 LNHDA and CDR2 SQIVND (reference sequence). This CDR3 is built from 14 residues. CDR3 region: CASSKDRGLTEAFF. The CDR3 bases are TGTGCCAGTAGTAAGGACAGGGGGTTGACTGAAGCTTTCTTT.

The CDR3 sequence is CASSTTGDTEAFF. The CDR3 DNA sequence: TGTGCCAGTAGTACCACAGGGGACACTGAAGCTTTCTTT. The chain combines TRBV19 with TRBJ1-1, with 7 bases lining up with TRBD1. The junction had 2 bases not matched to a gene; V was cut back by 4 bases and J by 3 bases. Germline V CDR1 and CDR2: LNHDA, SQIVND (reference sequence). The CDR3 has 13 amino acids.

The J gene is TRBJ1-3, the V gene TRBV7-2, with 9 bases fitting TRBD1. Unmatched junction bases numbered 7, after V lost 5 bases and J lost 11 bases. The CDR3 contains 13 residues. Germline V gene data show CDR1 as SGHTA and CDR2 as FQGNSA. Here the CDR3 reads CASSPRDREAIYF. CDR3 nucleotide sequence: TGTGCCAGCAGCCCCCGGGACAGGGAGGCCATATATTTT.

The rearrangement links TRBV6-5 to TRBJ2-7; the match to TRBD1 covers 8 bases. The CDR3 runs 15 residues. With V trimmed by 5 bases and J by 1 base, 7 bases remained unmatched. Germline loops: CDR1 MNHEY, CDR2 SVGAGI. CDR3 protein: CASSQTGGISYEQYF. CDR3 coding DNA: TGTGCCAGCAGTCAAACAGGGGGGATTTCCTACGAGCAGTACTTC.

The chain combines TRBV28 with TRBJ2-1; possible D gene TRBD2, 6 bases. The germline V gene encodes CDR1 MDHEN and CDR2 SYDVKM. Trimming took off 5 bases at V and 6 bases at J, with 26 bases between the two ends. The CDR3 is 18 amino acids. The CDR3 sequence: CASSPPPVAGRSSNEQFF. CDR3 DNA sequence: TGTGCCAGCAGTCCTCCACCTGTGGCAGGGAGGTCATCCAATGAGCAGTTCTTC.

This sequence joins TRBV25-1 and TRBJ1-1, with TRBD1 matching over 9 bases. This CDR3 is built from 17 residues. V dropped 1 base and J dropped 0; count of bases not matched to a gene: 6. Germline CDR1 is MGHDK and CDR2 is SYGVNS. The CDR3 loop is CASSELGTGPLNTEAFF. DNA for the CDR3: TGTGCCAGCAGTGAATTGGGGACAGGGCCATTGAACACTGAAGCTTTCTTT.

This rearrangement joins TRBV28 to TRBJ1-2, with 8 bases lining up with TRBD1. V trimming: 9 bases; J trimming: 0 bases; junction bases outside the gene matches: 9. CDR1 is MDHEN, CDR2 SYDVKM, per germline. The CDR3 contains 15 residues. The CDR3 nucleotides read TGTGCCAGAGCAGGGCGACAGGGGACTAACTATGGCTACACCTTC. This codes for CARAGRQGTNYGYTF.

V gene TRBV7-9 combines with J gene TRBJ2-5, with D perhaps TRBD1 (6 bases). The CDR3 consists of 13 residues. V lost 5 bases and J lost 5, with 12 bases in between. From germline, CDR1 is SEHNR and CDR2 FQNEAQ (reference sequence). The CDR3 region has the DNA TGTGCCAGCAGCCTACAGGGTTCGGAGACCCAGTACTTC. Amino acid sequence: CASSLQGSETQYF.